This T cell receptor beta chain comes out of a study of cytomegalovirus exposure and HLA in healthy donors. The study, taken as a whole, reports: A later analysis showed HLA-associated TCR beta chains outstripping equally common others in clonal expansion. What a later analysis reportedly showed was that an Asian-associated ancestry cluster had fewer N-insertions than the roughly 670-donor mean.

About this clone: Its antigen is unidentified.

The PCR employed 60 Vbeta primers together with 13 Jbeta primers. Study processing details: Later, an analysis found roughly 80 million unique TCR beta chains, and roughly 10 million of these were shared. Clones were read by immunoSEQ multiplex PCR, and TCRdb kept only the in-frame ones, dropping some. The DNA was the basis for D and trimming; V, J and clone size are from that table. The sample includes approximately 150,000 clones, approximately 80% seen only once; the top ten take approximately 1.3%. Sequenced material: PBMCs. This receptor was obtained from a man aged 25 to 40 in good health and CMV-seronegative.

The CDR3 DNA reads as TGTGCCAGCAGACTGGGTGGGAGCTCCTACAATGAGCAGTTCTTC. It specifies CASRLGGSSYNEQFF. The chain has TRBV28 and TRBJ2-1, with D possibly being TRBD2 (5 bases). Trimming stripped 6 bases from V and 0 bases from J, with 12 bases between. Germline V gene data show CDR1 as MDHEN and CDR2 as SYDVKM. The CDR3 runs 15 residues. Supplemented by reference TRBV28 and TRBJ2-1, the full variable domain reads DVKVTQSSRYLVKRTGEKVFLECVQDMDHENMFWYRQDPGLGLRLIYFSYDVKMKEKGDIPEGYSVSREKKERFSLILESASTNQTSMYLCASRLGGSSYNEQFFGPGTRLTVL.